The present T cell receptor beta chain was sequenced within a study of shared clonotypes between healthy human individuals. Generated by immunoSEQ multiplex PCR, the TCRdb table keeps only in-frame clones and is missing some. The table includes some 95,000 clones, 60% to 75% detected once. The V gene lost 0 bases and the J gene lost 6 bases, with 10 bases spanning the gap. The CDR3 length is 14 residues. Germline values: CDR1 SGDLS, CDR2 YYNGEE. This clone was seen repeatedly, ten times or more. The antigen is not known. Findings of the study overall: A small donor pool kept down the genetic and exposure-history diversity that was represented.

The receptor was derived from a man aged 25 to 40 in good health. The chain combines TRBV9 with TRBJ1-3; TRBD1 might be the D (5 bases). The sample comprised memory CD8+ T cells sorted from blood. The subset was: CD45RO+ cells pooled with CCR7-negative TemRA cells. The CDR3 DNA sequence: TGTGCCAGCAGCGTAGACGGCAGGGTAAACACCATATATTTT. Residues: CASSVDGRVNTIYF.